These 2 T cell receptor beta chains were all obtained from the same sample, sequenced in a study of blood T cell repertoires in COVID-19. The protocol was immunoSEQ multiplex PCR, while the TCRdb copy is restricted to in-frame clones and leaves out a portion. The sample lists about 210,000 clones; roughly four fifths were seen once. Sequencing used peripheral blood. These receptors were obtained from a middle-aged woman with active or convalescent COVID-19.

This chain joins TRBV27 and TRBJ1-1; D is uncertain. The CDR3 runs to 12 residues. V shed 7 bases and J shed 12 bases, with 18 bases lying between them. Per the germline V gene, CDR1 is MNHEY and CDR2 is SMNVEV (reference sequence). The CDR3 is CASILEGGKTFF. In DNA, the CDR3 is TGTGCCAGCATCCTCGAAGGCGGGAAAACTTTCTTT.

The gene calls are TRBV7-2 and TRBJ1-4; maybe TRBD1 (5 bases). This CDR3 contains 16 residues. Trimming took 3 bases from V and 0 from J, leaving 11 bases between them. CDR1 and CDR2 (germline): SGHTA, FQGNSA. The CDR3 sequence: CASSFRQGSTNEKLFF. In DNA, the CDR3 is TGTGCCAGCAGCTTCCGTCAGGGTTCAACTAATGAAAAACTGTTTTTT.